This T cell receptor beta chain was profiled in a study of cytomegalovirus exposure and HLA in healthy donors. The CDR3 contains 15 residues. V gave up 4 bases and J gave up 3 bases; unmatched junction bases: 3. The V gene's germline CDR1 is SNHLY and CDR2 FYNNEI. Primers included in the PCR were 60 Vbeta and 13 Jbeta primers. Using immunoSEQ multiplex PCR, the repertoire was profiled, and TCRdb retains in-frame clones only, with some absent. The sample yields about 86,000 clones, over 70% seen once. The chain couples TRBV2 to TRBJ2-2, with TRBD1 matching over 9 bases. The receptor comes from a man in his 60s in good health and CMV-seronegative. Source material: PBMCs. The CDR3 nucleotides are TGTGCCAGCAGTGCCGGGACAGGGTACACCGGGGAGCTGTTTTTT. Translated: CASSAGTGYTGELFF.